Sequencing of this T cell receptor beta chain was carried out in a study of T cells in Graves' hyperthyroidism and ophthalmopathy. Regarding this clonotype: Antigen unknown.

The study based diagnoses on clinical symptoms, serum thyroxine and TRAb, thyroid ultrasound and orbital computed tomography. From more than 9 ml of fresh peripheral blood, PBMCs were isolated. Whole-study findings and limits: Blood shared most expanded thyroid clonotypes above 0.001.

There were TCR beta CDR3 regions amplified from RNA transcripts. HTBI primers were used for first-round RT-PCR of the TCR CDR3. TCRdb re-called the multiplex PCR reads through MiXCR, storing one row per CDR3 protein. This sample yields 480,000 or so distinct CDR3 sequences, of which about 15% are seen a single time; less than 20% belongs to the top ten. The CDR3 extends over 13 amino acids. The germline V and J ends were trimmed by 3 bases and 6 bases, with 12 bases remaining between them. CDR1 and CDR2 from the germline V gene are LNHDA and SQIVND (reference sequence). The rearrangement links TRBV19 to TRBJ2-7, with D possibly matching TRBD2 (5 bases). This receptor was taken from a woman between 18 and 29 years old with Graves' hyperthyroidism. Sequenced: blood. This chain's CDR3 is CASSMERVGEQYF. The CDR3 nucleotides are TGTGCCAGTAGTATGGAGAGGGTGGGCGAGCAGTACTTC.